The T cell receptor (beta chain) under discussion was sequenced for a study of T cells after yellow fever vaccination. Whole-study findings and limits: A weaker secondary response peaked on day 5, the primary on day 15.

This clonotype has ten or more counts. Its antigen remains unknown. Germline lookup yields CDR1 DFQATT and CDR2 SNEGSKA (reference sequence). The CDR3 runs 12 residues. Trimming stripped 5 bases from V and 1 base from J, with 8 bases between. In TCRdb, the 5' RACE reads were re-called with MiXCR into one record per CDR3 protein. This sample has 170,000 or so distinct CDR3 sequences; roughly 6.2% occur once, and the top ten carry about 2.7%. The chain is built from TRBV20-1 and TRBJ2-5; D gene ambiguous. The sequences come from CD4+ T cells sorted from PBMCs, collected on the day of the first yellow fever vaccination. This clonotype was sampled from a man younger than 30 who received the YFV17D yellow fever vaccine. CDR3 nucleotides: TGCAGTGCTCTAAAGGCCCAAGAGACCCAGTACTTC. This sequence encodes CSALKAQETQYF.